This entry lists 16 T cell receptor beta chains sequenced from one sample in a study of cytomegalovirus exposure and HLA in healthy donors listed by TCRdb under 2017. Library generation was performed with the immunoSEQ multiplex PCR assay. The multiplex PCR relied on a mix of 60 forward primers for TCR Vbeta segments and 13 reverse primers for TCR Jbeta segments. Sourced from immuneACCESS, this table was stored by TCRdb with only in-frame sequences that have V and J called. A share of the clones is absent; for the studies checked, an unresolved V gene accounts for under half, and the remainder has no known explanation. For this sample there are around 190,000 clones; about 83% appear just once. Jointly, the top ten make up about 3% of the sample. Sample: PBMCs. These receptors all come from a female donor in good health and CMV-seronegative.

V and J are TRBV18 and TRBJ2-7; maybe TRBD1 (8 bases). Trimming cost V 6 bases and J 1 base, with 13 bases left between them. The CDR3 is made up of 14 amino acids. Germline CDR1 is KGHSH and CDR2 is LQKENI. The CDR3 here is CASSGGTGSYEQYF. DNA of the CDR3: TGTGCCAGCTCGGGGGGGACAGGTTCCTACGAGCAGTACTTC. The variable domain in full, with the rest retrieved from reference TRBV18 and TRBJ2-7, is NAGVMQNPRHLVRRRGQEARLRCSPMKGHSHVYWYRQLPEEGLKFMVYLQKENIIDESGMPKERFSAEFPKEGPSILRIQQVVRGDSAAYFCASSGGTGSYEQYFGPGTRLTVT.

The chain uses TRBV18 and TRBJ2-7; weak D call: TRBD2 (6 bases). The CDR3 extends over 13 amino acids. Germline CDR1 KGHSH, CDR2 LQKENI. V lost 2 bases and J lost 5, with 10 bases in between. The CDR3 sequence is CASSPLGGHEQYF. CDR3 nucleotides: TGTGCCAGCTCACCATTGGGAGGCCACGAGCAGTACTTC.

This chain links TRBV29-1 with TRBJ2-1; D remains ambiguous. This CDR3 is built from 12 residues. With 2 bases removed from V and 3 bases from J, the gap between germline ends came to 5 bases. Germline V gives CDR1 SQVTM, CDR2 ANQGSEA. The chain's CDR3 is CSVEYSYNEQFF. In DNA, the CDR3 is TGCAGCGTTGAATATAGCTACAATGAGCAGTTCTTC.

The chain links TRBV19 to TRBJ1-4; D is undetermined. Germline CDR1 is LNHDA and CDR2 is SQIVND (reference sequence). The length of the CDR3 is 15 residues. The V gene lost 5 bases and the J gene lost 1 base, with 11 bases spanning the gap. CDR3 sequence reads: CASSDTTGTNEKLFF. The CDR3 DNA reads as TGTGCCAGTAGTGACACCACTGGAACTAATGAAAAACTGTTTTTT.

The gene calls are TRBV5-1 and TRBJ1-2; D possibly corresponds to TRBD1 (6 bases). The CDR3 is 14 residues long. CDR1 is SGHRS, CDR2 YFSETQ, per germline. V was pared by 1 base and J by 6 bases, with 13 bases between. DNA for the CDR3: TGCGCCAGCAGCTTGAGGCCAGGGGAAGATGGCTACACCTTC. This gives the protein CASSLRPGEDGYTF.

This clone has a single count. The chain joins TRBV5-6 to TRBJ1-1; D unresolved. The CDR3 runs to 14 residues. Germline CDR1 and CDR2: SGHDT and YYEEEE. V shed 4 bases and J shed 1 base, with 11 bases lying between them. The CDR3, as DNA: TGTGCCAGCAGCCCACAATTCCGGAACACTGAAGCTTTCTTT. Translated: CASSPQFRNTEAFF.

The rearrangement uses TRBV12-5 and TRBJ2-1, with TRBD2 identical over 7 bases. In germline, CDR1 is LGHNT, CDR2 FRNRAP. CDR3 length: 16 amino acids. Trimming at V came to 0 bases and at J to 8 bases, leaving 10 bases not matched to a gene. CDR3 coding DNA: TGTGCTAGTGGTTTGGTACTGGGCAGGGAGGGCGATGAGCAGTTCTTC. Translation: CASGLVLGREGDEQFF. The whole variable domain, remainder taken from reference TRBV12-5 and TRBJ2-1, is DARVTQTPRHKVTEMGQEVTMRCQPILGHNTVFWYRQTMMQGLELLAYFRNRAPLDDSGMPKDRFSAEMPDATLATLKIQPSEPRDSAVYFCASGLVLGREGDEQFFGPGTRLTVL.

The rearrangement uses TRBV7-2 and TRBJ2-3; D is unclear. The germline CDR1 and CDR2 sequences are SGHTA and FQGNSA. The length of the CDR3 is 12 residues. V lost 5 bases, J lost 14 bases, and 17 bases lay in between. The CDR3 sequence: CASSPGREYAYF. CDR3 in DNA: TGTGCCAGCAGCCCAGGCAGAGAATACGCGTATTTT.

This chain links TRBV6-5 with TRBJ1-5; a possible D gene is TRBD1 (6 bases). There are 15 residues in the CDR3. V lost 6 bases to trimming and J lost 6 bases, with 18 bases between them. CDR1 and CDR2 from the germline V gene are MNHEY and SVGAGI. The CDR3 DNA sequence: TGTGCCAGCAGACCACAGGGTTTTATGTTTCAGCCCCAGCATTTT. Translating gives CASRPQGFMFQPQHF.

The V call is TRBV7-2, the J call TRBJ2-7; D is perhaps TRBD1 (6 bases). CDR1 and CDR2 from the germline V gene are SGHTA and FQGNSA. Trimming stripped 1 base from V and 6 bases from J, with 13 bases between. CDR3 length equals 14 residues. The CDR3: CASSLGAARGEQYF. CDR3 DNA sequence: TGTGCCAGCAGCTTAGGGGCAGCCAGGGGCGAGCAGTACTTC.

V gene TRBV11-1 combines with J gene TRBJ2-1, with D perhaps TRBD1 (6 bases). This CDR3 is 15 amino acids long. Trimming cost V 5 bases and J 5 bases, with 16 bases left between them. In germline, CDR1 is SGHAT, CDR2 FQDESV (reference sequence). The CDR3: CASSPRTDYNNEQFF. In DNA form, the CDR3 reads TGTGCCAGCAGCCCCAGGACAGACTATAACAATGAGCAGTTCTTC.

The chain employs TRBV7-2 and TRBJ1-2; possible D gene TRBD1, 5 bases. In germline, CDR1 is SGHTA, CDR2 FQGNSA. CDR3 length equals 18 residues. V lost 4 bases and J 1 base, leaving 22 bases between the germline ends. CDR3 in amino acids: CASSSSRGGYGGNYGYTF. The CDR3 nucleotides read TGTGCCAGCAGCTCCTCACGGGGAGGGTATGGGGGTAACTATGGCTACACCTTC.

The chain has TRBV5-3 and TRBJ2-5, with D maybe TRBD1 (6 bases). TRBV5-3 is recorded as an ORF, its role being uncertain. The V end lost 3 bases, the J end lost 5 bases, and 14 bases lay between the germline ends. This CDR3 has 14 amino acids. The CDR3 region has the DNA TGTGCCAGAAGCTCGACAGGACGGAGGGAGACCCAGTACTTC. It specifies CARSSTGRRETQYF.

The chain has TRBV6-5 and TRBJ2-3; 7 bases agree with TRBD1. CDR1 and CDR2 (germline): MNHEY, SVGAGI. The CDR3 totals 14 residues. With 6 bases clipped from V and 3 bases from J, the junction kept 6 bases outside the gene matches. The CDR3 reads CASSPTGLTDTQYF. The CDR3, as DNA: TGTGCCAGCAGCCCGACAGGGTTGACAGATACGCAGTATTTT.

The chain carries TRBV7-9 and TRBJ2-3; TRBD2 matches at 13 bases. V was pared by 5 bases and J by 5 bases, with 16 bases of the junction left unmatched. Germline V gives CDR1 SEHNR, CDR2 FQNEAQ (reference sequence). The CDR3 loop spans 19 amino acids. The chain's CDR3 is CASSLVGTSGTKAQDTQYF. The CDR3 DNA sequence: TGTGCCAGCAGCCTGGTGGGGACTAGCGGGACAAAAGCACAAGATACGCAGTATTTT. The whole variable domain, filled in from reference TRBV7-9 and TRBJ2-3, reads DTGVSQNPRHKITKRGQNVTFRCDPISEHNRLYWYRQTLGQGPEFLTYFQNEAQLEKSRLLSDRFSAERPKGSFSTLEIQRTEQGDSAMYLCASSLVGTSGTKAQDTQYFGPGTRLTVL.

The J gene is TRBJ2-7, the V gene TRBV29-1, with 14 positions matching TRBD2. CDR1 and CDR2 from the germline V gene are SQVTM and ANQGSEA. Trimming at V came to 1 base and at J to 7 bases, leaving 3 bases not matched to a gene. There are 14 residues in the CDR3. The CDR3 sequence is CSVEGGLAGVEQYF. CDR3 nucleotide sequence: TGCAGCGTTGAAGGGGGACTAGCGGGAGTGGAGCAGTACTTC.